A single sample is the source of the 8 T cell receptor beta chains below, sequenced in a study of blood T cell repertoires in COVID-19. Using immunoSEQ multiplex PCR, the repertoire was profiled, and TCRdb retains in-frame clones only, with some absent. The sample lists some 250,000 clones; 70% to 90% were seen once. Sequenced material: PBMCs or T cells enriched from blood (not recorded which). These receptors were taken from a woman in her 50s who had recovered from COVID-19.

The J gene is TRBJ2-3, the V gene TRBV5-4, with 9 bases aligning to TRBD2. Germline loops: CDR1 SGHNT, CDR2 YYREEE (reference sequence). The CDR3 sequence is 16 residues long. The J segment lost 1 base and the V segment lost 4 bases, leaving 7 bases of the junction unmatched. The CDR3 loop reads CASSPLLAGGTDTQYF. DNA for the CDR3: TGTGCCAGCAGCCCTCTACTAGCGGGCGGCACAGATACGCAGTATTTT.

V is TRBV19 and J is TRBJ1-5, with 7 bases aligning to TRBD1. Germline values: CDR1 LNHDA, CDR2 SQIVND (reference sequence). The CDR3 totals 15 residues. V was pared by 4 bases and J by 3 bases, with 6 bases of the junction left unmatched. The CDR3 spells CASSNRGWFNQPQHF. CDR3 in DNA: TGTGCCAGTAGTAACAGGGGCTGGTTCAATCAGCCCCAGCATTTT. Variable domain in full (rest from reference TRBV19 and TRBJ1-5): DGGITQSPKYLFRKEGQNVTLSCEQNLNHDAMYWYRQDPGQGLRLIYYSQIVNDFQKGDIAEGYSVSREKKESFPLTVTSAQKNPTAFYLCASSNRGWFNQPQHFGDGTRLSIL.

The chain is built from TRBV27 and TRBJ2-3; D ambiguous. Germline CDR1 MNHEY, CDR2 SMNVEV (reference sequence). The CDR3 is 13 residues long. V dropped 5 bases and J dropped 4 bases, with 10 bases sitting between them. DNA of the CDR3: TGTGCCAGCAGTACCGTCTCGGCAGATACGCAGTATTTT. Translating gives CASSTVSADTQYF.

The rearrangement uses TRBV7-2 and TRBJ2-1; no definite D call. Germline CDR1 is SGHTA and CDR2 is FQGNSA. The CDR3 length is 13 residues. V shed 1 base and J shed 3 bases, with 4 bases lying between them. The DNA for the CDR3 is TGTGCCAGCAGCTTAGACTACTACAATGAGCAGTTCTTC. This codes for CASSLDYYNEQFF.

This CDR3 reads CASSPPSGAYEQYF. The CDR3 DNA is TGTGCCAGCAGCCCCCCCTCCGGGGCCTACGAGCAGTACTTC. V gene TRBV7-9 combines with J gene TRBJ2-7; possibly TRBD2 for D (5 bases). This CDR3 spans 14 amino acids. V lost 5 bases and J lost 2, with 13 bases in between. CDR1 SEHNR and CDR2 FQNEAQ come from the germline V gene (reference sequence).

This chain uses TRBV20-1 with TRBJ2-7; a possible D gene is TRBD2 (5 bases). Deletions cut 7 bases from V and 7 bases from J, with 11 bases between. From germline, CDR1 is DFQATT and CDR2 SNEGSKA (reference sequence). The CDR3 extends over 10 amino acids. The CDR3, as DNA: TGCAGTGTGATGAGAGGGGAGCAGTACTTC. This translates into CSVMRGEQYF.

The chain combines TRBV28 with TRBJ1-1; no firm D call. The germline gives CDR1 MDHEN, CDR2 SYDVKM. V lost 6 bases to trimming and J lost 1 base, with 21 bases between them. The length of the CDR3 is 17 residues. Here the CDR3 reads CASRPLRGGATNTEAFF. The CDR3 nucleotides are TGTGCCAGCAGGCCCCTAAGAGGAGGAGCAACGAACACTGAAGCTTTCTTT.

This clone was counted between two and nine times. J is TRBJ2-7 and V is TRBV12-2; the D call in the table, TRBD2, was not verified against the DNA. TRBV12-2 constitutes a pseudogene. CDR3 length: 15 residues. Written as DNA, the CDR3 is TGTGCAAGTCGCTCCCCAAAGGAGTCCGGGTACGAGCAGTACTTC. Translated: CASRSPKESGYEQYF.